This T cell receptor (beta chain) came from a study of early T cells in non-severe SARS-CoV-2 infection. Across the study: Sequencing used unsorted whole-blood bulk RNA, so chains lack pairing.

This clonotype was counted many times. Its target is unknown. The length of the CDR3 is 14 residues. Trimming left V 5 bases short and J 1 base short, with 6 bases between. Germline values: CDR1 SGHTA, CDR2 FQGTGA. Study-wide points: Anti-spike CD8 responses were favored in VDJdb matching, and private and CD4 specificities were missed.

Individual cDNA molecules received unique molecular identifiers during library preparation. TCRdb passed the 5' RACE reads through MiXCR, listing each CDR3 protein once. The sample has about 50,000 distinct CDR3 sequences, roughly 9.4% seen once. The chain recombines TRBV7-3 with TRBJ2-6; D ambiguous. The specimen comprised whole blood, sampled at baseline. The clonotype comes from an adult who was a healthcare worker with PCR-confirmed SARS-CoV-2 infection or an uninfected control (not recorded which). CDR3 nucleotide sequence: TGTGCCAGCAGCCTAGGGTCTGGGGCCAACGTCCTGACTTTC. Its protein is CASSLGSGANVLTF.